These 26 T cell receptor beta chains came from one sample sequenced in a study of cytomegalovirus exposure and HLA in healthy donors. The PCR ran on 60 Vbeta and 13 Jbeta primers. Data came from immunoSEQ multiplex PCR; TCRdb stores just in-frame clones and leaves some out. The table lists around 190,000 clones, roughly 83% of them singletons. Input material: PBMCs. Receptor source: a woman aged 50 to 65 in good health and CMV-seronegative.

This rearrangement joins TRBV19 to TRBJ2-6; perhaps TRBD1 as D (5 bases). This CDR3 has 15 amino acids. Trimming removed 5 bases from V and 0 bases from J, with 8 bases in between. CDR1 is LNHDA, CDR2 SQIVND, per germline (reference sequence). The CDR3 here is CASSVTGSGANVLTF. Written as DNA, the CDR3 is TGTGCCAGTAGTGTCACAGGCTCTGGGGCCAACGTCCTGACTTTC.

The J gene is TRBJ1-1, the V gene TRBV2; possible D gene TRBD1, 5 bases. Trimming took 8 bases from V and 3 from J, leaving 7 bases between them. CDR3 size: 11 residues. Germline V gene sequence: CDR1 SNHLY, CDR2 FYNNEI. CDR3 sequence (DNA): TGTGCCAGCGGGGCAGACACTGAAGCTTTCTTT. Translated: CASGADTEAFF.

The CDR3 coding sequence is TGTGCCATCAGTGAAAAACAGGGATATTCACCCCTCCACTTT. This encodes CAISEKQGYSPLHF. V usage is TRBV10-3 and J usage is TRBJ1-6, with D maybe TRBD1 (6 bases). This CDR3 has 14 amino acids. Trimming cost V 3 bases and J 8 bases, with 11 bases left between them. The germline V gene encodes CDR1 ENHRY and CDR2 SYGVKD.

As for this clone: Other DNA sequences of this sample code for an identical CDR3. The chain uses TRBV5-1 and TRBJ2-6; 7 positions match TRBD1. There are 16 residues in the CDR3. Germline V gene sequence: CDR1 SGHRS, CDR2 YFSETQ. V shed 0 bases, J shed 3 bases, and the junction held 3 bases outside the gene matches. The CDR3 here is CASSLVSGGGANVLTF. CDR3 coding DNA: TGCGCCAGCAGCTTGGTATCAGGGGGTGGGGCCAACGTCCTGACTTTC.

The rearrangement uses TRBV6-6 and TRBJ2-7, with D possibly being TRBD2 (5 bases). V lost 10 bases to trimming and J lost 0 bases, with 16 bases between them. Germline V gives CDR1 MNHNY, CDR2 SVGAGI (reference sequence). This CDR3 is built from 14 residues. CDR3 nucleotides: TGTGCCATCTCGAGGGAACATCCCTCCTACGAGCAGTACTTC. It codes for CAISREHPSYEQYF.

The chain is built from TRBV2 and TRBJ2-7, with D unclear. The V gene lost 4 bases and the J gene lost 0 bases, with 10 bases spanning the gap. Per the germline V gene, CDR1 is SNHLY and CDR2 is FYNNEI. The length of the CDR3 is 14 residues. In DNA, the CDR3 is TGTGCCAGCAGTGCCCGTTTACTCTCCTACGAGCAGTACTTC. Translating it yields CASSARLLSYEQYF.

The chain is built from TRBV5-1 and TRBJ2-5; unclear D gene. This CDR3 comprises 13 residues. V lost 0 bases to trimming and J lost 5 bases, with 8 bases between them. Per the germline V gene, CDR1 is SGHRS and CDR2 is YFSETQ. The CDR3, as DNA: TGCGCCAGCAGCTTGGGTCCGCAGGAGACCCAGTACTTC. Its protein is CASSLGPQETQYF.

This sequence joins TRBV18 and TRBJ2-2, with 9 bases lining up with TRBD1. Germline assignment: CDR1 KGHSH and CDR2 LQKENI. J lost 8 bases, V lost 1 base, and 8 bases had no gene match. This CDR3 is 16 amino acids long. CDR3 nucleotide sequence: TGTGCCAGCTCACCACACGGGACAGGGCCGCAAGGGGAGCTGTTTTTT. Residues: CASSPHGTGPQGELFF.

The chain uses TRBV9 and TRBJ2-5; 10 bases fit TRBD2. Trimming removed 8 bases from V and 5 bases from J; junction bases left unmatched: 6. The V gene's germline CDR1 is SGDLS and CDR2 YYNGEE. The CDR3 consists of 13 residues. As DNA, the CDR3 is TGTGCCAGTGCAGCGGGAGGGCCGGAGACCCAGTACTTC. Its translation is CASAAGGPETQYF.

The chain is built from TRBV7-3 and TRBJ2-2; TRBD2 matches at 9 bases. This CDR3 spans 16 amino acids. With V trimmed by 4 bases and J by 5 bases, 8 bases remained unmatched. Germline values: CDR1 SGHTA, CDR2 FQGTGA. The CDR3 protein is CASSSYAGGETGELFF. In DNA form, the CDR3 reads TGTGCCAGCAGCTCTTATGCGGGAGGGGAGACCGGGGAGCTGTTTTTT.

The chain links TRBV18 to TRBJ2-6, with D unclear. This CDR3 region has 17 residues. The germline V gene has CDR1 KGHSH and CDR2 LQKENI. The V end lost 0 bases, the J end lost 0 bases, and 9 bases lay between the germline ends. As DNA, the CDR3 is TGTGCCAGCTCACCACCGAACAGCTACTCTGGGGCCAACGTCCTGACTTTC. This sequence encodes CASSPPNSYSGANVLTF.

CDR3: CASSVGQGKSYEQYF. The CDR3 DNA is TGTGCCAGCAGCGTGGGACAGGGGAAATCCTACGAGCAGTACTTC. The chain recombines TRBV9 with TRBJ2-7; TRBD1 matches at 10 bases. The CDR3 has 15 residues. The J segment lost 1 base and the V segment lost 2 bases, leaving 3 bases of the junction unmatched. Germline CDR1 reads SGDLS; CDR2 reads YYNGEE. Full variable domain (rest looked up from reference TRBV9 and TRBJ2-7): DSGVTQTPKHLITATGQRVTLRCSPRSGDLSVYWYQQSLDQGLQFLIQYYNGEERAKGNILERFSAQQFPDLHSELNLSSLELGDSALYFCASSVGQGKSYEQYFGPGTRLTVT.

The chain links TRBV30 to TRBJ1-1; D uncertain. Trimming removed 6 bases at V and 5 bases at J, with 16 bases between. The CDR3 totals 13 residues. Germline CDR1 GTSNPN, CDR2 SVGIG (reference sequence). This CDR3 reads CACRTRERTEAFF. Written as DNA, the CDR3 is TGTGCCTGTAGGACGAGGGAAAGGACTGAAGCTTTCTTT.

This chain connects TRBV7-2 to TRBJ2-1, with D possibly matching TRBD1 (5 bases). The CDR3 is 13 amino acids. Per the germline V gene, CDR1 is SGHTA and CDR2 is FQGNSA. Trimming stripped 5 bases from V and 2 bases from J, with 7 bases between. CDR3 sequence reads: CASSKGAYNEQFF. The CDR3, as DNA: TGTGCCAGCAGCAAAGGGGCCTACAATGAGCAGTTCTTC.

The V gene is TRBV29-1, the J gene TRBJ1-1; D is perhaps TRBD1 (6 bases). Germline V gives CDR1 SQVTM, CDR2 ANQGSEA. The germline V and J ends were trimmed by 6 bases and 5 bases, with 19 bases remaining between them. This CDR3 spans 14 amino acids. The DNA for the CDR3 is TGCAGCGTAAGGTGGGGGGGCAGGGGAACTGAAGCTTTCTTT. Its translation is CSVRWGGRGTEAFF.

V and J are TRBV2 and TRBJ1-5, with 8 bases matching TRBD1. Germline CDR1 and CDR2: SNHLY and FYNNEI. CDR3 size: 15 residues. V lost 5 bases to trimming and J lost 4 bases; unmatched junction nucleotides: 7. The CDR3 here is CASSPGDRNNQPQHF. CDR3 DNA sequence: TGTGCCAGCAGTCCCGGGGACAGGAATAATCAGCCCCAGCATTTT.

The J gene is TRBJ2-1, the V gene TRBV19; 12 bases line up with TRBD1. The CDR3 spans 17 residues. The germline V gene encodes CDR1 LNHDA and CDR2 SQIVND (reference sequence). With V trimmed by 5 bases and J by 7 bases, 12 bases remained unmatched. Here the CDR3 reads CASSERDRGRIGNEQFF. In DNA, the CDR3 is TGTGCCAGTAGTGAAAGGGACAGGGGGCGCATAGGGAATGAGCAGTTCTTC.

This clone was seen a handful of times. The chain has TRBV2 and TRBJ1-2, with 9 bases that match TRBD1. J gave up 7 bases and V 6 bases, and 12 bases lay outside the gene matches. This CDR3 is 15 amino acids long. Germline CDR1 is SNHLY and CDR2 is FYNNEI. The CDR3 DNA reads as TGTGCCAGCAGAGTTGGCGGACAGGGGTTGGGTGGCTACACCTTC. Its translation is CASRVGGQGLGGYTF.

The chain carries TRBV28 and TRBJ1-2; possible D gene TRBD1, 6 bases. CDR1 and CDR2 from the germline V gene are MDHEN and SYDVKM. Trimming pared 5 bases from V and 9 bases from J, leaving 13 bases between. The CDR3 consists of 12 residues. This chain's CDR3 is CASSPLDSRYTF. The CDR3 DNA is TGTGCCAGCAGTCCCCTGGACAGCCGCTACACCTTC.

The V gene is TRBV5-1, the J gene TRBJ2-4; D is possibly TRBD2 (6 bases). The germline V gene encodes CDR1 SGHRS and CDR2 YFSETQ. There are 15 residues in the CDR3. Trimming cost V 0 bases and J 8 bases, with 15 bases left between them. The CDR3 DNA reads TGCGCCAGCAGCTTGGCGTTAGGGGAGCGGGACATTCAGTACTTC. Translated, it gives CASSLALGERDIQYF.

CDR3 region: CASRPGGATNEKLFF. The CDR3 region has the DNA TGTGCCAGCAGGCCGGGGGGTGCAACTAATGAAAAACTGTTTTTT. The chain recombines TRBV9 with TRBJ1-4; maybe TRBD1 (5 bases). CDR1 and CDR2 from the germline V gene are SGDLS and YYNGEE. The CDR3 spans 15 residues. V lost 5 bases, J lost 0 bases, and 11 bases lay in between.

In nucleotides, the CDR3 is TGTGCCAGCTTCCCGGGGGGATTTTACACTGAAGCTTTCTTT. Translated: CASFPGGFYTEAFF. The chain links TRBV18 to TRBJ1-1, with D perhaps TRBD1 (5 bases). Per germline, CDR1 KGHSH and CDR2 LQKENI. The ends were cut back, 7 bases at V and 3 bases at J, with 15 bases in the middle. The CDR3 length is 14 residues.

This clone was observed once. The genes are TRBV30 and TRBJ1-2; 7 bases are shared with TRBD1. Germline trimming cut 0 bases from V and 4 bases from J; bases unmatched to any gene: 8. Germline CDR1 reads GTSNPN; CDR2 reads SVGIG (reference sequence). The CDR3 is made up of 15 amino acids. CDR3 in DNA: TGTGCCTGGAGTGTACAAGGGGGCTTCGGCTATGGCTACACCTTC. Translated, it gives CAWSVQGGFGYGYTF.

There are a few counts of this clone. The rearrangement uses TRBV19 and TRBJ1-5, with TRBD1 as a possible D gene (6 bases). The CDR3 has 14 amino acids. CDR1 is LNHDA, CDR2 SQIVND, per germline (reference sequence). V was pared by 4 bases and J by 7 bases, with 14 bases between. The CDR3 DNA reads TGTGCCAGTAGTACAACAGGGTCCGGACAGCCCCAGCATTTT. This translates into CASSTTGSGQPQHF. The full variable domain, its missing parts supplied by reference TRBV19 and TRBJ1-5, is DGGITQSPKYLFRKEGQNVTLSCEQNLNHDAMYWYRQDPGQGLRLIYYSQIVNDFQKGDIAEGYSVSREKKESFPLTVTSAQKNPTAFYLCASSTTGSGQPQHFGDGTRLSIL.

Written as DNA, the CDR3 is TGCGCCAGCAGCTTGGGCCCTCACGGGACACTCAATGAAAAACTGTTTTTT. It translates to CASSLGPHGTLNEKLFF. The chain uses TRBV5-1 and TRBJ1-4; the D gene is possibly TRBD1 (6 bases). Trimming took off 0 bases at V and 5 bases at J, with 17 bases between the two ends. The V gene's germline CDR1 is SGHRS and CDR2 YFSETQ. This CDR3 comprises 17 residues.

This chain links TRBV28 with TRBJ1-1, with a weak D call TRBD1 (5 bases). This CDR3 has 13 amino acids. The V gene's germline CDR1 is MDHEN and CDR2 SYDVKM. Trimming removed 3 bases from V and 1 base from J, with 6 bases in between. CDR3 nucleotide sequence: TGTGCCAGCAGTTTGGGGGGGAACACTGAAGCTTTCTTT. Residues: CASSLGGNTEAFF.